The present entry profiles one TCR beta chain with its context. No antigen is known for it. This sample was included in a study of T cell responses to AZD1222 COVID-19 vaccine. The study, taken as a whole, reports: Among the donors, most were white British and more were female, and clonal diversity was possibly underestimated. The reported proportion of spike-specific TCRs targeting unmutated variant regions was nearly half. When two AZD1222 doses had been given, Spike-specific TCR breadth and depth rose. Along spike, vaccine-associated CD4 TCRs were found throughout, with dominance at 160-218 and 743-854.

Here immunoSEQ multiplex PCR was the method, and the copy in TCRdb shows in-frame clones only, minus some. The repertoire holds 100,000 or so clones, with 85% to 90% as singletons. CDR1 and CDR2 (germline): SGHRS, YFSETQ. V lost 4 bases to trimming and J lost 6 bases; unmatched junction nucleotides: 9. The CDR3 contains 14 residues. The sample in question was peripheral blood, obtained on day 0 of AZD1222 vaccination. This TCR came from an adult in good health. V usage is TRBV5-1 and J usage is TRBJ1-2; TRBD1 aligns across 7 bases. The CDR3 sequence: CASSRDRGQDGYTF. Here the CDR3 DNA reads TGCGCCAGCAGCCGGGATAGGGGGCAGGATGGCTACACCTTC.